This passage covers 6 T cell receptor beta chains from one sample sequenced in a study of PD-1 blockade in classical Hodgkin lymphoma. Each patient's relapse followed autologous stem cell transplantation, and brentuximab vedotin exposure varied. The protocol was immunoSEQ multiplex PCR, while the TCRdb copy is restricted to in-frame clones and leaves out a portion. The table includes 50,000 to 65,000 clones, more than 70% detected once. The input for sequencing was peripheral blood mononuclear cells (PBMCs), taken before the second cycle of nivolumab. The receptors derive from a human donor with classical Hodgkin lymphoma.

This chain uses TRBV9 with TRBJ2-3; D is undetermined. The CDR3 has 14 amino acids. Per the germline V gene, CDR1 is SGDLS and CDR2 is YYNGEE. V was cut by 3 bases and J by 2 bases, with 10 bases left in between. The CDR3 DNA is TGTGCCAGCAGCGCCCGTGGGTCCACAGATACGCAGTATTTT. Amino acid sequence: CASSARGSTDTQYF.

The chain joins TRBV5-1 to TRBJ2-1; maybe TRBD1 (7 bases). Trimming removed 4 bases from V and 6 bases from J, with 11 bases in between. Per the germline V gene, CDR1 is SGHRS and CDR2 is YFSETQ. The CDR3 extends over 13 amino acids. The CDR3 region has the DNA TGCGCCAGCAGCGGGCAGGGGGGCAATGAGCAGTTCTTC. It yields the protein CASSGQGGNEQFF.

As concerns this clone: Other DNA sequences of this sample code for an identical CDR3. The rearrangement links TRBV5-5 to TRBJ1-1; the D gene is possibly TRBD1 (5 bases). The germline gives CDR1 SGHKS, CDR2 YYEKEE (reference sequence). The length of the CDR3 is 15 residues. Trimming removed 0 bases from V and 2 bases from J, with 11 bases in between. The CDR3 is CASSLVGGGNTEAFF. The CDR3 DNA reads TGTGCCAGCAGCTTGGTCGGGGGTGGAAACACTGAAGCTTTCTTT. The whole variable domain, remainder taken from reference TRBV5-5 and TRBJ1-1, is DAGVTQSPTHLIKTRGQQVTLRCSPISGHKSVSWYQQVLGQGPQFIFQYYEKEERGRGNFPDRFSARQFPNYSSELNVNALLLGDSALYLCASSLVGGGNTEAFFGQGTRLTVV.

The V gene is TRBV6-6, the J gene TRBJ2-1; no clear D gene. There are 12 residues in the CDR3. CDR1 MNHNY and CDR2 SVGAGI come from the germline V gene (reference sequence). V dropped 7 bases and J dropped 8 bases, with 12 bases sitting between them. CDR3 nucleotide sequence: TGTGCCAGCACCCATACACCCGATGAGCAGTTCTTC. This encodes CASTHTPDEQFF.

CDR3 bases: TGCGCCAGCAGCTCAGAGCCTGATCAGCCCCAGCATTTT. Translating gives CASSSEPDQPQHF. The rearrangement joins TRBV5-1 to TRBJ1-5; the D is unclear. The ends were cut back, 3 bases at V and 5 bases at J, with 9 bases in the middle. The germline gives CDR1 SGHRS, CDR2 YFSETQ. This CDR3 comprises 13 residues.

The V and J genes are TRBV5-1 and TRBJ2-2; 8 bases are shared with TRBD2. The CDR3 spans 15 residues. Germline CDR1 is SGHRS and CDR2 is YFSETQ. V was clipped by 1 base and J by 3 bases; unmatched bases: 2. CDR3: CASSLPAGDTGELFF. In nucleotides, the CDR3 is TGCGCCAGCAGCTTGCCAGCGGGGGACACCGGGGAGCTGTTTTTT.